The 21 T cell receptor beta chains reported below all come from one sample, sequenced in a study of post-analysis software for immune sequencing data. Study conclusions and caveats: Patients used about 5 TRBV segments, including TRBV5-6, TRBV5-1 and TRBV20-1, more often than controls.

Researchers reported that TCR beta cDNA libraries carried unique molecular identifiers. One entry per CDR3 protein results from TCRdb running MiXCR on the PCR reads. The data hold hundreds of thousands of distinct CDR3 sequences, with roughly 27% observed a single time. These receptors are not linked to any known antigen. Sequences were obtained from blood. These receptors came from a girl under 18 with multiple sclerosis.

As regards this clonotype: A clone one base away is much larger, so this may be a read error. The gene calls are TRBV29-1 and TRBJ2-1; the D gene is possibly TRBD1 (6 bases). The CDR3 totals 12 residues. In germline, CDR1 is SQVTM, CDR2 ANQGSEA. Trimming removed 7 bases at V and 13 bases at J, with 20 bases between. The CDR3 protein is CSAPTGEETQFF. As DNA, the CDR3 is TGCAGCGCCCCGACAGGAGAAGAGACCCAGTTCTTC.

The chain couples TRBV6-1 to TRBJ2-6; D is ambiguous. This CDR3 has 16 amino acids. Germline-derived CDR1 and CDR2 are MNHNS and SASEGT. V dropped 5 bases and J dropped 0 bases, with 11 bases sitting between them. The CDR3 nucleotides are TGTGCCAGCAGTCGTTTCCTTTCCTCTGGGGCCAACGTCCTGACTTTC. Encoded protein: CASSRFLSSGANVLTF.

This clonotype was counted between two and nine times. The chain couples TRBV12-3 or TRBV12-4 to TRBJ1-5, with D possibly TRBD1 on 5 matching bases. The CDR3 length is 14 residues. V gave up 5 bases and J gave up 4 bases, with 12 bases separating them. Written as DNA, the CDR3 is TGTGCCAGCAGTAAAACGGGGCTAAATCAGCCCCAGCATTTT. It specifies CASSKTGLNQPQHF.

CDR3 sequence: CASSHIGANEQFF. The CDR3 bases are TGTGCCAGCAGCCATATCGGAGCAAATGAGCAGTTCTTC. V usage is TRBV9 and J usage is TRBJ2-1, with D unclear. This CDR3 region has 13 residues. Trimming pared 4 bases from V and 7 bases from J, leaving 12 bases between. Germline CDR1 SGDLS, CDR2 YYNGEE. Drawing the rest from reference TRBV9 and TRBJ2-1, the complete variable domain is DSGVTQTPKHLITATGQRVTLRCSPRSGDLSVYWYQQSLDQGLQFLIQYYNGEERAKGNILERFSAQQFPDLHSELNLSSLELGDSALYFCASSHIGANEQFFGPGTRLTVL.

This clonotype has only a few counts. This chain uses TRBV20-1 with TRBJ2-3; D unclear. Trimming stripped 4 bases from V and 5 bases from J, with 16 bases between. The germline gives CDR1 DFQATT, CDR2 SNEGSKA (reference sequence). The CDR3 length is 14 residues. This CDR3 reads CSATPKSHRDTQYF. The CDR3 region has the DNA TGCAGTGCTACTCCTAAAAGTCACAGAGATACGCAGTATTTT.

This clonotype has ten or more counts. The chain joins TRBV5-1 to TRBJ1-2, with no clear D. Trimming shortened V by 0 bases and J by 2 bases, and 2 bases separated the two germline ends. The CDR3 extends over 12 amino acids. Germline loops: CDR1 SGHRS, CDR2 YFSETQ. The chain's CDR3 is CASSLDNYGYTF. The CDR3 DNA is TGCGCCAGCAGCTTGGACAACTATGGCTACACCTTC. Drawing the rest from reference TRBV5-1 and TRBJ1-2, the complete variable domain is KAGVTQTPRYLIKTRGQQVTLSCSPISGHRSVSWYQQTPGQGLQFLFEYFSETQRNKGNFPGRFSGRQFSNSRSEMNVSTLELGDSALYLCASSLDNYGYTFGSGTRLTVV.

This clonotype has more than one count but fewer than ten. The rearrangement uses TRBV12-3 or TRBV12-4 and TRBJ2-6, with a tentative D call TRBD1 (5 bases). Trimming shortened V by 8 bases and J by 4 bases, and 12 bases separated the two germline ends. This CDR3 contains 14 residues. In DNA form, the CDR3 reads TGTGCCAGCCGTATAGGGGCCGGGGCCAACGTCCTGACTTTC. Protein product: CASRIGAGANVLTF.

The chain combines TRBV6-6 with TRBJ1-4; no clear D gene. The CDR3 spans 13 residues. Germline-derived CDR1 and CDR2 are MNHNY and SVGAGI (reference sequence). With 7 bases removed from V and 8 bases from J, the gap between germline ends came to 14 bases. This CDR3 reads CASISGYGEKLFF. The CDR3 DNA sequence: TGTGCCAGCATATCCGGGTACGGGGAAAAACTGTTTTTT.

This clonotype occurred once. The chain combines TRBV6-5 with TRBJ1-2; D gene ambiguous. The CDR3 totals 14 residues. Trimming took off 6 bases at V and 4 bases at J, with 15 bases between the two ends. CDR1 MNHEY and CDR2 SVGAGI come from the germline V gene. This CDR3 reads CASSSGSGSYGYTF. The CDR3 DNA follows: TGTGCCAGCAGCTCTGGGTCGGGGAGCTATGGCTACACCTTC.

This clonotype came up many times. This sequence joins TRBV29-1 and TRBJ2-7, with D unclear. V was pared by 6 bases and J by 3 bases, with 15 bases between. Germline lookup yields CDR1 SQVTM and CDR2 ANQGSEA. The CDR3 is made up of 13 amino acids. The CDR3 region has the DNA TGCAGCGTCCAATCACGCACTGACTACGAGCAGTACTTC. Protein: CSVQSRTDYEQYF.

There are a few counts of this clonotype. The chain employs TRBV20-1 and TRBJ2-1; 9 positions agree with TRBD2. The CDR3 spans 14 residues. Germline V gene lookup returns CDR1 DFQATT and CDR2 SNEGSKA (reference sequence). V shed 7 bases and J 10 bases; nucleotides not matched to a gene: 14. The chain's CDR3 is CSGSSRWTSAEQFF. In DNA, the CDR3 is TGCAGTGGTTCGAGTCGGTGGACTAGCGCAGAGCAGTTCTTC.

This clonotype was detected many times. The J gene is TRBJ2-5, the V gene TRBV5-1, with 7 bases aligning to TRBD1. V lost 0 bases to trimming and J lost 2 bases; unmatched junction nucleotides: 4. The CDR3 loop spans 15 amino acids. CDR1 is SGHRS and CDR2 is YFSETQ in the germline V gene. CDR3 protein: CASSLVPTGQETQYF. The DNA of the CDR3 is TGCGCCAGCAGCTTGGTACCGACAGGGCAAGAGACCCAGTACTTC.

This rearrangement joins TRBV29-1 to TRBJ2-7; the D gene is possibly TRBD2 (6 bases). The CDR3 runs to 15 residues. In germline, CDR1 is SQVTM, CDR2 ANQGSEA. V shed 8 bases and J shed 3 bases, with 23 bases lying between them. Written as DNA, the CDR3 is TGCAGCCAACGGACTGCGACGGAGGGTAACTACGAGCAGTACTTC. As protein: CSQRTATEGNYEQYF.

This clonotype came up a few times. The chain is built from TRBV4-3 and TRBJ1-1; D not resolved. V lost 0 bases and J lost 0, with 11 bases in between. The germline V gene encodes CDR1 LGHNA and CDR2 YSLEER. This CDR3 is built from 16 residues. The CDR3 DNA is TGCGCCAGCAGCCAAGATAGGCGCAGCATGAACACTGAAGCTTTCTTT. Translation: CASSQDRRSMNTEAFF.

The DNA of the CDR3 is TGCGCCAGTTCGCCGAATTCGGGAGATACGCAGTATTTT. Translation: CASSPNSGDTQYF. The rearrangement joins TRBV5-1 to TRBJ2-3, with D unresolved. The CDR3 contains 13 residues. Germline CDR1 reads SGHRS; CDR2 reads YFSETQ. The germline V and J ends were trimmed by 8 bases and 5 bases, with 15 bases remaining between them.

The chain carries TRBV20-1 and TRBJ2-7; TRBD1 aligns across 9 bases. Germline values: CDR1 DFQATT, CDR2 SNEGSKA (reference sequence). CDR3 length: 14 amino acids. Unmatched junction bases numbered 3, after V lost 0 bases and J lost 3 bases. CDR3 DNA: TGCAGTGCTAGAGATCACAGGGGGCTCTACGAGCAGTACTTC. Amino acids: CSARDHRGLYEQYF.

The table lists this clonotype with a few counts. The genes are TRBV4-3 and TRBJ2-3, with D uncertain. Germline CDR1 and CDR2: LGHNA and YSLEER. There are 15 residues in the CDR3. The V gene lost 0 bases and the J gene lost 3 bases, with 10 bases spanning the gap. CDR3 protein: CASSQEVLITDTQYF. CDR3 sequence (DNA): TGCGCCAGCAGCCAAGAAGTCCTGATAACAGATACGCAGTATTTT.

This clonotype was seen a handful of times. The CDR3 here is CSARVLAGGHEQFF. The CDR3 region has the DNA TGCAGTGCTAGAGTTCTAGCGGGAGGCCATGAGCAGTTCTTC. The V and J genes are TRBV20-1 and TRBJ2-1, with TRBD2 matching over 11 bases. CDR3 length: 14 residues. The J segment lost 8 bases and the V segment lost 1 base, leaving 4 bases of the junction unmatched. CDR1 is DFQATT and CDR2 is SNEGSKA in the germline V gene (reference sequence).

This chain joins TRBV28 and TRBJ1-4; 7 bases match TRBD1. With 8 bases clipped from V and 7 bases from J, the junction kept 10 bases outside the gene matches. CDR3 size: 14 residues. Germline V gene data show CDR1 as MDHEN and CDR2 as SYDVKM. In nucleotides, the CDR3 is TGTGCCAGCCGAATACAGGGGCTCACTGAAAAACTGTTTTTT. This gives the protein CASRIQGLTEKLFF.

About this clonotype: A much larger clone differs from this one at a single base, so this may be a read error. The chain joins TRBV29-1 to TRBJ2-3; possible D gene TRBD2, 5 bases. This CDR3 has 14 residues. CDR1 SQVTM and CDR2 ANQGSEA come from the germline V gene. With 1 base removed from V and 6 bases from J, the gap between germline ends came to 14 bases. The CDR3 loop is CSVEGWPAVDTQYF. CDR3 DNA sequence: TGCAGCGTTGAAGGGTGGCCAGCGGTGGATACGCAGTATTTT.

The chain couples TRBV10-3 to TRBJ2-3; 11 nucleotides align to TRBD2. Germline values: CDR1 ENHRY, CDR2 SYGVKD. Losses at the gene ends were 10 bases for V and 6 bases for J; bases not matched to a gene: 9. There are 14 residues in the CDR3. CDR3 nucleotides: TGTGCCACCTTACTAGCGGGAGACGCGGATACGCAGTATTTT. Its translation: CATLLAGDADTQYF.